The rows below give T cell receptor beta chains drawn from one sample of a study of T cell changes during pregnancy in multiple sclerosis. The assay was immunoSEQ multiplex PCR, and TCRdb's table has in-frame clones only and misses some. The table records 40,000 or so clones, approximately 90% of them present only once. This specimen was CD8+ T cells from peripheral blood mononuclear cells, taken in the first trimester of pregnancy. The source is a female donor with multiple sclerosis, enrolled in a pregnancy study. Each CDR3 is given with its conserved first and last residue. The D gene is left open where the match is weak. For some rows the clone size is stated as once, few or many, or as a class when expanded; others skip it.

>TRBJ2-3|TRBD1|-|TRBV29-1
CSVEDPGTGRYTQYF
TGCAGCGTTGAAGATCCCGGGACAGGGCGGTATACGCAGTATTTT
>TRBJ2-5|TRBD2|once|TRBV4-1
CASSQEGLAGAKRFQETQYF
TGCGCCAGCAGCCAAGAGGGGCTAGCGGGGGCCAAGCGGTTCCAAGAGACCCAGTACTTC
>TRBJ2-1|TRBD2|-|TRBV9
CASSVGGDYNEQFF
TGTGCCAGCAGCGTCGGGGGGGACTACAATGAGCAGTTCTTC
>TRBJ2-7|TRBD1|-|TRBV9
CASSPRSGRGSSYEQYF
TGTGCCAGCAGCCCCCGTTCGGGCAGGGGGAGTTCCTACGAGCAGTACTTC
>TRBJ2-1|-|-|TRBV6-6
CASSYFPTNNEQFF
TGTGCCAGCAGTTACTTTCCGACAAATAATGAGCAGTTCTTC
>TRBJ2-6|-|-|TRBV21-1
CASSKEEDSASSGANVLTF
TGTGCCAGCAGCAAAGAGGAAGACAGTGCCAGCTCTGGGGCCAACGTCCTGACTTTC
>TRBJ2-7|-|-|TRBV19
CASSPTGYEQYF
TGTGCCAGTAGTCCCACAGGCTACGAGCAGTACTTC
>TRBJ1-5|TRBD1|-|TRBV9
CASSTGGAGQPQHF
TGTGCCAGCAGTACAGGGGGCGCGGGCCAGCCCCAGCATTTT
>TRBJ2-1|-|-|TRBV6-6
CASSYSIGAGEQFF
TGTGCCAGCAGTTACTCGATTGGGGCAGGTGAGCAGTTCTTC
>TRBJ1-1|TRBD1|-|TRBV7-6
CASSIGTGGTEAFF
TGTGCCAGCAGCATCGGGACAGGGGGCACTGAAGCTTTCTTT
>TRBJ1-5|-|-|TRBV5-5
CASSFQENPNQPQHF
TGTGCCAGCAGCTTTCAAGAGAACCCCAATCAGCCCCAGCATTTT
>TRBJ2-1|TRBD2|-|TRBV7-6
CASSLLAGASDEQFF
TGTGCCAGCAGTTTACTAGCGGGGGCGTCAGATGAGCAGTTCTTC
>TRBJ2-7|-|once|TRBV5-6
CASSLATGYEQYF
TGTGCCAGCAGCTTGGCCACAGGTTACGAGCAGTACTTC
>TRBJ2-3|TRBD2|-|TRBV7-3
CASSLLGGGTDTQYF
TGTGCCAGCAGCTTACTGGGCGGGGGGACAGATACGCAGTATTTT
>TRBJ2-1|TRBD1|-|TRBV19
CASSIAGGAYNEQFF
TGTGCCAGTAGTATAGCAGGGGGCGCGTACAATGAGCAGTTCTTC
>TRBJ1-2|TRBD1|-|TRBV15
CATSRSDRDDGYTF
TGTGCCACCAGCAGGAGTGACAGGGATGATGGCTACACCTTC
>TRBJ2-2|-|-|TRBV9
CASSVGQTAGELFF
TGTGCCAGCAGCGTAGGGCAAACCGCCGGGGAGCTGTTTTTT
>TRBJ2-2|-|medium-sized|TRBV6-4
CASSGQGGSGELFF
TGTGCCAGCAGTGGTCAGGGAGGATCCGGGGAGCTGTTTTTT
>TRBJ2-3|TRBD2|-|TRBV7-9
CASSLGRGGADTQYF
TGTGCCAGCAGCCTCGGTCGGGGGGGCGCAGATACGCAGTATTTT
>TRBJ1-1|TRBD1|-|TRBV5-6
CASSWDRLGEAFF
TGTGCCAGCAGCTGGGACAGATTGGGTGAAGCTTTCTTT
>TRBJ1-2|TRBD1|-|TRBV19
CASSTRTGALTHYGYTF
TGTGCCAGTAGTACAAGGACAGGGGCCCTGACCCACTATGGCTACACCTTC
>TRBJ1-1|-|few|TRBV7-2
CASSQLQANTEAFF
TGTGCCAGCAGTCAACTACAGGCGAACACTGAAGCTTTCTTT
>TRBJ2-7|-|-|TRBV13
CASSLVAASYEQYF
TGTGCCAGCAGCTTAGTAGCCGCCTCCTACGAGCAGTACTTC
>TRBJ2-1|TRBD2|-|TRBV9
CASSARPMRPLAGGYNEQFF
TGTGCCAGCAGCGCCCGCCCCATGAGGCCCCTAGCGGGGGGGTACAATGAGCAGTTCTTC
>TRBJ2-7|-|-|TRBV11-2
CASSLGVTYEQYF
TGTGCCAGCAGCTTAGGTGTAACCTACGAGCAGTACTTC
>TRBJ2-4|TRBD1|many|TRBV4-3
CASSQDLKGAYQNIQYF
TGCGCCAGCAGCCAAGATCTGAAGGGGGCCTACCAAAACATTCAGTACTTC
>TRBJ2-5|-|-|TRBV12-5
CASGSWTDQETQYF
TGTGCTAGTGGTTCCTGGACAGATCAAGAGACCCAGTACTTC
>TRBJ2-2|-|-|TRBV6-5
CASSSLTGTGELFF
TGTGCCAGCAGTTCATTAACCGGGACCGGGGAGCTGTTTTTT
>TRBJ1-2|-|-|TRBV2
CASSSGQLDPYGYTF
TGTGCCAGCAGTTCCGGACAGTTGGATCCCTATGGCTACACCTTC
>TRBJ2-7|TRBD1|-|TRBV15
CATSNDRGDYEQYF
TGTGCCACCAGCAACGACAGGGGGGACTACGAGCAGTACTTC
>TRBJ1-1|-|-|TRBV10-3
CAISEIPPGNTEAFF
TGTGCCATCAGTGAGATACCCCCAGGGAACACTGAAGCTTTCTTT
>TRBJ1-5|-|once|TRBV5-1
CASSPTGNQPQHF
TGCGCCAGCAGTCCGACAGGCAATCAGCCCCAGCATTTT
>TRBJ2-1|TRBD1|-|TRBV7-6
CASSQGQNNEQFF
TGTGCCAGCAGCCAGGGACAGAACAATGAGCAGTTCTTC
>TRBJ1-3|-|many|TRBV7-9
CASSPRHSFYYSSGNTIYF
TGTGCCAGCAGCCCCCGCCACTCCTTTTATTACTCCTCTGGAAACACCATATATTTT
>TRBJ2-1|TRBD2|-|TRBV2
CATVRGLAGGRSYNEQFF
TGTGCCACCGTACGTGGGTTAGCGGGGGGAAGATCCTACAATGAGCAGTTCTTC
>TRBJ2-5|-|-|TRBV10-3
CAISDPRQGETQYF
TGTGCCATCAGTGACCCCCGCCAGGGAGAGACCCAGTACTTC
>TRBJ2-6|TRBD1|few|TRBV13
CASSFDRDSSGANVLTF
TGTGCCAGCAGCTTCGACAGGGACAGCTCTGGGGCCAACGTCCTGACTTTC
>TRBJ2-3|TRBD2|-|TRBV30
CAWSGTSGGWGTDTQYF
TGTGCCTGGAGTGGGACTAGCGGGGGGTGGGGCACAGATACGCAGTATTTT
>TRBJ1-3|-|-|TRBV9
CASSQGYGNTIYF
TGTGCCAGCTCTCAGGGGTACGGAAACACCATATATTTT
>TRBJ2-5|-|-|TRBV4-1
CASSQRANSYQETQYF
TGCGCCAGCAGCCAGAGGGCCAATTCGTACCAAGAGACCCAGTACTTC
>TRBJ2-5|TRBD2|-|TRBV7-6
CASSLIAGPQETQYF
TGTGCCAGCAGCTTAATAGCGGGGCCCCAAGAGACCCAGTACTTC
>TRBJ2-1|TRBD1|-|TRBV2
CASSNSGQGWGGEEVEQFF
TGTGCCAGCAGTAATTCTGGACAGGGGTGGGGGGGCGAGGAAGTTGAGCAGTTCTTC
>TRBJ2-5|-|-|TRBV30
CAWSTDSQETQYF
TGTGCCTGGAGTACGGACAGCCAAGAGACCCAGTACTTC
>TRBJ1-1|-|-|TRBV27
CASSLSLSTEAFF
TGTGCCAGCAGTTTATCCCTTTCTACTGAAGCTTTCTTT
>TRBJ1-2|TRBD1|-|TRBV11-2
CASSPGQGNYGYTF
TGTGCCAGCAGCCCAGGACAGGGTAACTATGGCTACACCTTC
>TRBJ1-4|TRBD1|-|TRBV13
CASSSGGAGEKLFF
TGTGCCAGCAGCTCAGGGGGCGCGGGTGAAAAACTGTTTTTT
>TRBJ1-1|-|-|TRBV5-4
CASSDAGEAFF
TGTGCCAGCAGCGACGCGGGGGAGGCTTTCTTT
>TRBJ2-7|-|-|TRBV6-1
CASSDGRQYF
TGTGCCAGCAGTGATGGGCGGCAGTACTTC
>TRBJ2-7|TRBD1|-|TRBV7-9
CASSLGTGGHEQYF
TGTGCCAGCAGCTTAGGGACAGGGGGGCACGAGCAGTACTTC